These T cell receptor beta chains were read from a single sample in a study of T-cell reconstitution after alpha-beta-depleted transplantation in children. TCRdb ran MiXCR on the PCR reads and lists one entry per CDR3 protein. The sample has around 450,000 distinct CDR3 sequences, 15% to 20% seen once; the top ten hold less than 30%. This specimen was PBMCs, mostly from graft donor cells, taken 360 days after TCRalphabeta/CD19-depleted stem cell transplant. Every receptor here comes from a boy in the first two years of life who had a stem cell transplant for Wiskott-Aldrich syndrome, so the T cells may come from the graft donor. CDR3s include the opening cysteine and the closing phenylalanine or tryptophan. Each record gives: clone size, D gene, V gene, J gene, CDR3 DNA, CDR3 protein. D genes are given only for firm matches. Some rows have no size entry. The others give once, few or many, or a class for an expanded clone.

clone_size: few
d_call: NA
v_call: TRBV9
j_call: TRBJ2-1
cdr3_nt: TGTGCCAGCAGCCCCCGGACCCATTACAATGAGCAGTTCTTC
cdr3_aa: CASSPRTHYNEQFF

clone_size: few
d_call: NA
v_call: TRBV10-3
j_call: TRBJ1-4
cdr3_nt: TGTGCCATCAGCCCCAGCAGGTTGAATGAAAAACTGTTTTTT
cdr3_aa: CAISPSRLNEKLFF

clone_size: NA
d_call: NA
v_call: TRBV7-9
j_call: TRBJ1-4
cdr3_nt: TGTGCCAGCAGCGTCGAAGAAAAACTGTTTTTT
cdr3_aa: CASSVEEKLFF

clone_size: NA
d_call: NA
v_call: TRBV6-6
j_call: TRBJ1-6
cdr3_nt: TGTGCCAGCAATCGATTTAATAATTCACCCCTCCACTTT
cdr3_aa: CASNRFNNSPLHF

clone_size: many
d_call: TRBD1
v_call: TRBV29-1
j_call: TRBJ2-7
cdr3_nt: TGCAGCGTCGACAACCCGGGACAGGGTCGCTACGAGCAGTACTTC
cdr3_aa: CSVDNPGQGRYEQYF

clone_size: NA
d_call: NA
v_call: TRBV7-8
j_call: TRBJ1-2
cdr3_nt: TGTGCCAGCAGCTCATCATCCCCAGCGGGGCTCGTCTCCTATGGCTACACCTTC
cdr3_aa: CASSSSSPAGLVSYGYTF

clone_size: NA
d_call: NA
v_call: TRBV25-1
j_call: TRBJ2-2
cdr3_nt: TGTGCCAGCAGTTTCGCGGGCCCCACCGGGGAGCTGTTTTTT
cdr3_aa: CASSFAGPTGELFF

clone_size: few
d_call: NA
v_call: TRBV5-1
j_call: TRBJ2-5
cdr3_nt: TGCGCCAGCAGTTTCCAATTCGGACCCGGAGAGACCCAGTACTTC
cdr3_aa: CASSFQFGPGETQYF

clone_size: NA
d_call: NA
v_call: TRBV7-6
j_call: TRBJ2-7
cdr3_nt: NA
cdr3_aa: CASTFGPGIGYEQYF

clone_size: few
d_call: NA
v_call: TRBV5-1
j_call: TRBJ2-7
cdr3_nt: TGCGCCAGCAGCTTGGGGCCTACAGGGAGTGGCGAGCAGTACTTC
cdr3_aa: CASSLGPTGSGEQYF

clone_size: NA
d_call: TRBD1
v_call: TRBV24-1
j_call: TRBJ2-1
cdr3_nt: TGTGCCACCAGTGATGCCGGGACAGGGTACCATGAGCAGTTCTTC
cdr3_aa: CATSDAGTGYHEQFF

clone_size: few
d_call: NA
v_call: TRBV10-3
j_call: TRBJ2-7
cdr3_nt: TGTGCCATCAGTGGATGGATCGGGACCCACTACGAGCAGTACTTC
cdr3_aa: CAISGWIGTHYEQYF

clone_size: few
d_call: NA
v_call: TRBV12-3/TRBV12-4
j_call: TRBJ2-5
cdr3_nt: TGTGCCAGCAGTTGGCGTGAGGGGGAGACCCAGTACTTC
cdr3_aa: CASSWREGETQYF

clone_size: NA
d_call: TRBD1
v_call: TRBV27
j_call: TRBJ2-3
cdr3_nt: TGTGCCAGCAACCCTGGACAGGCTAGCACAGATACGCAGTATTTT
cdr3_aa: CASNPGQASTDTQYF

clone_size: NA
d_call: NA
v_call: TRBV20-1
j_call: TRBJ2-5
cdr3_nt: TGCAGTGCTAGTGGGGTCGGAGAGACCCAGTACTTC
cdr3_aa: CSASGVGETQYF

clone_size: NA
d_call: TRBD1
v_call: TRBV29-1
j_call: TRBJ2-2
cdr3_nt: TGCAGCGCCTTCAGGACAGGCCGCACCGGGGAGCTGTTTTTT
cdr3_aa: CSAFRTGRTGELFF

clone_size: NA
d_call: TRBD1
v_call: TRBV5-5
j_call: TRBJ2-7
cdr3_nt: TGTGCCAGCAGACAAGGACAGGGGTTATACGAGCAGTACTTC
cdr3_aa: CASRQGQGLYEQYF

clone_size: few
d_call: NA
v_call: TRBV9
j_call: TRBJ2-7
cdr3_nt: TGTGCCAGCAGCGATGGGGGCCCCCCCTACGAGCAGTACTTC
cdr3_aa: CASSDGGPPYEQYF

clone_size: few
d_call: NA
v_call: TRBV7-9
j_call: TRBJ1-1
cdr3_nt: TGTGCCAGCAGCTCCTCGACAGGATTGGGCACTGAAGCTTTCTTT
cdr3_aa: CASSSSTGLGTEAFF

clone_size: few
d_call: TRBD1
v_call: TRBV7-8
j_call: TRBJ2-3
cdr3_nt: TGTGCCAGCAGCCCGGGACAGCACGGTCCCACAGATACGCAGTATTTT
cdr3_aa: CASSPGQHGPTDTQYF

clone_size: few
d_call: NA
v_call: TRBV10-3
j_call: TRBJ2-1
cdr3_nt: TGTGCCAGTTCAGACTCTAGCTCCTACAATGAGCAGTTCTTC
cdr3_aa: CASSDSSSYNEQFF

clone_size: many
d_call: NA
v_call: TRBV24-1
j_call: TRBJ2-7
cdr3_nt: TGTGCCACCAGTGATTTGAGGGAGCAGTACTTC
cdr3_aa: CATSDLREQYF

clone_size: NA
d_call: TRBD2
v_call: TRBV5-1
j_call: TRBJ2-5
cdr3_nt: TGCGCCAGCAGCCCTTGGACTAGCGGGAGACCAGAGACCCAGTACTTC
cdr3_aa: CASSPWTSGRPETQYF

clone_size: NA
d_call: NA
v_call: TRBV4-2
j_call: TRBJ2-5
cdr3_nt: TGTGCCAGCAGCCAAGTAGGCGGGGGCGGAGAGGAGACCCAGTACTTC
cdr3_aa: CASSQVGGGGEETQYF

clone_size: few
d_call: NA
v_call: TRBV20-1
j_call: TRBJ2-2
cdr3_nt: TGCAGTGTGGCCGGGGCCGGGGAGCTGTTTTTT
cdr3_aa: CSVAGAGELFF

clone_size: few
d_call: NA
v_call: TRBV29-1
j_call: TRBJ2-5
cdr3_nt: TGCAGCGTTGATGCACGGGGACAAAGAGAGACCCAGTACTTC
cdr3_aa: CSVDARGQRETQYF

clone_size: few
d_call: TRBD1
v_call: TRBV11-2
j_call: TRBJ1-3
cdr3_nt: TGTGCCAGCAGCCGTGGGACAGGGGGCGCGTCGACTGGAAACACCATATATTTT
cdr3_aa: CASSRGTGGASTGNTIYF

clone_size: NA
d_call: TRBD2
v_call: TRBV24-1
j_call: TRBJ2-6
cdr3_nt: TGTGCCACCAGTGATTCAGCGGGAGGGTCCTCTGGGGCCAACGTCCTGACTTTC
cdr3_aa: CATSDSAGGSSGANVLTF

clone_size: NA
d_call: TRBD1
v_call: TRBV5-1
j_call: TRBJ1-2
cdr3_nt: TGCGCCAGCAGCCACCAGGGGGGCCGTGACTATGGCTACACCTTC
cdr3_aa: CASSHQGGRDYGYTF

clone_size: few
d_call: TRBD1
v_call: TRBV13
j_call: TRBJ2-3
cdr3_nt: TGTGCCAGCAGCTTAATAGGGGCCGCCGACAGGGGGACAGATACGCAGTATTTT
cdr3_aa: CASSLIGAADRGTDTQYF

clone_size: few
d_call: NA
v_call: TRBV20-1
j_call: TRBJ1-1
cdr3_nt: TGCAGTGCTAGGTTTGGGACTTTGAACACTGAAGCTTTCTTT
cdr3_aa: CSARFGTLNTEAFF

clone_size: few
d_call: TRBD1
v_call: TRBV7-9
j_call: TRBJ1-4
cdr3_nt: TGTGCCAGCAGCCGGGACAGGGGTCGAGAAAAACTGTTTTTT
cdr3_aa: CASSRDRGREKLFF

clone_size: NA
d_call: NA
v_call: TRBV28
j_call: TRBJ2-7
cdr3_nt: TGTGCCAGCAGTTCCCTTGGACTCCCGGGATCCTACGAGCAGTACTTC
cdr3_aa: CASSSLGLPGSYEQYF

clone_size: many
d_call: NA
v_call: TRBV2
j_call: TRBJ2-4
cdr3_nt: TGTGCCAGCAGTTCCGACGGAAAAAACATTCAGTACTTC
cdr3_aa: CASSSDGKNIQYF

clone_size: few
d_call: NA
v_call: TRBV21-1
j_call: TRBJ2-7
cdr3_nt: TGTGCCAGCAGCAAACTTGAGGGCGCGAATAACGAGCAGTACTTC
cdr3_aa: CASSKLEGANNEQYF

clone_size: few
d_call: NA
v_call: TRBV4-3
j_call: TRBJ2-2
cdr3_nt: TGCGCCAGCAGCCAAGCGTACGGGGAGCTGTTTTTT
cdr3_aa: CASSQAYGELFF

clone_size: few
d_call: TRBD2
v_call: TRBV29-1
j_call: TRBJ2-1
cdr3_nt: TGCAGCAGCCGGACTAGCGGTTACAATGAGCAGTTCTTC
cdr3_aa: CSSRTSGYNEQFF

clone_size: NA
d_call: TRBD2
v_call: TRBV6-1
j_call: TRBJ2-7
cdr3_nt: TGTGCCAGCAGTAAGACTAGCGGGGTTGAGCAGTACTTC
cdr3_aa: CASSKTSGVEQYF

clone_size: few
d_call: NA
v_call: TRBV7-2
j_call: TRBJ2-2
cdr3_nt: TGTGCCAGCAGCCCACGCAGGGGATTTACCGGGGAGCTGTTTTTT
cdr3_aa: CASSPRRGFTGELFF

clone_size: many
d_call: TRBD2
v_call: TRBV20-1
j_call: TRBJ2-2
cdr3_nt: TGCAGTGCTAGACTAGCGGGGGGGAGGGGCACCGGGGAGCTGTTTTTT
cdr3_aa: CSARLAGGRGTGELFF

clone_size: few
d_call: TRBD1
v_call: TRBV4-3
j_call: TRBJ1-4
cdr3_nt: TGCGCCAGCAGCCCCCGGACAGGGCGTGAAAAACTGTTTTTT
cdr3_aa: CASSPRTGREKLFF

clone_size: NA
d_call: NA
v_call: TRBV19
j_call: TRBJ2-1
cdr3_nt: TGTGCCACTAAAACGAGCCGGTATGAGCAGTTCTTC
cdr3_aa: CATKTSRYEQFF